Shown below are 18 T cell receptor beta chains from a single sample sequenced in a study of T cell changes during pregnancy in multiple sclerosis. This table comes from immunoSEQ multiplex PCR, and its TCRdb copy is limited to in-frame clones, with some not included. The table records about 40,000 clones, about 92% of them present only once. The material was CD8+ T cells from peripheral blood mononuclear cells, obtained in the third trimester of pregnancy. The origin of the receptors is a female donor with multiple sclerosis, enrolled in a pregnancy study.

This CDR3 is CAVGVVSSYEQYF. The DNA for the CDR3 is TGTGCCGTCGGGGTCGTGTCTTCCTACGAGCAGTACTTC. The rearrangement links TRBV6-1 to TRBJ2-7, with D tentatively TRBD2 (5 bases). V lost 11 bases to trimming and J lost 1 base, with 15 bases between them. The CDR3 covers 13 residues. Germline V gives CDR1 MNHNS, CDR2 SASEGT.

The J gene is TRBJ2-1, the V gene TRBV19; 10 positions match TRBD1. From germline, CDR1 is LNHDA and CDR2 SQIVND (reference sequence). The CDR3 spans 15 residues. V trimming: 5 bases; J trimming: 5 bases; junction bases outside the gene matches: 6. The CDR3: CASSPLDRGNNEQFF. The CDR3, as DNA: TGTGCCAGTAGTCCCCTGGACAGGGGGAACAATGAGCAGTTCTTC.

The chain employs TRBV27 and TRBJ1-4; no clear D. The CDR3 runs to 15 residues. Germline loops: CDR1 MNHEY, CDR2 SMNVEV (reference sequence). V lost 11 bases and J 8 bases, leaving 24 bases between the germline ends. The CDR3 DNA follows: TGTGCCCCCCAGTTCCCCGGCGGGCTTGGGGAAAAACTGTTTTTT. This sequence encodes CAPQFPGGLGEKLFF.

The rearrangement uses TRBV5-6 and TRBJ1-2; a weak D match, TRBD1 (6 bases). CDR3 length: 16 residues. V gave up 2 bases and J gave up 6 bases, with 20 bases separating them. Germline values: CDR1 SGHDT, CDR2 YYEEEE. The CDR3 DNA sequence: TGTGCCAGCAGCTTCGGCGTTACTGGACAGTCCAATGGCTACACCTTC. As protein: CASSFGVTGQSNGYTF.

V is TRBV19 and J is TRBJ1-5, with D perhaps TRBD1 (5 bases). This CDR3 is built from 11 residues. Germline CDR1 LNHDA, CDR2 SQIVND (reference sequence). V was shortened by 3 bases and J by 12 bases, with 9 bases between the two germline ends. The CDR3 nucleotides are TGTGCCAGTAGTATGGGCAGGGACCAGCATTTT. Translation gives CASSMGRDQHF.

The table lists this clone with a count of one. The rearrangement joins TRBV9 to TRBJ1-2, with TRBD1 as a possible D gene (5 bases). The V and J ends lost 4 bases and 3 bases respectively, with 13 bases between them. CDR1 SGDLS and CDR2 YYNGEE come from the germline V gene. The CDR3 extends over 14 amino acids. Here the CDR3 DNA reads TGTGCCAGCAGCTCCTCGGGGGGGTACTATGGCTACACCTTC. This encodes CASSSSGGYYGYTF.

The chain employs TRBV5-5 and TRBJ1-1; a weak D match, TRBD1 (6 bases). The V gene's germline CDR1 is SGHKS and CDR2 YYEKEE (reference sequence). The CDR3 contains 15 residues. V was shortened by 4 bases and J by 0 bases, with 13 bases between the two germline ends. The CDR3 sequence is CASSQGTAMNTEAFF. The CDR3, as DNA: TGTGCCAGCAGCCAGGGGACGGCCATGAACACTGAAGCTTTCTTT. Supplemented by reference TRBV5-5 and TRBJ1-1, the full variable domain reads DAGVTQSPTHLIKTRGQQVTLRCSPISGHKSVSWYQQVLGQGPQFIFQYYEKEERGRGNFPDRFSARQFPNYSSELNVNALLLGDSALYLCASSQGTAMNTEAFFGQGTRLTVV.

This clone showed up just once. The genes are TRBV2 and TRBJ2-7, with TRBD2 identical over 7 bases. Germline CDR1 is SNHLY and CDR2 is FYNNEI. CDR3 length: 12 residues. The J segment lost 12 bases and the V segment lost 3 bases, leaving 8 bases of the junction unmatched. CDR3: CASSDGGTWWYF. In DNA form, the CDR3 reads TGTGCCAGCAGTGACGGGGGGACGTGGTGGTACTTC. The full variable domain, its missing parts supplied by reference TRBV2 and TRBJ2-7, is EPEVTQTPSHQVTQMGQEVILRCVPISNHLYFYWYRQILGQKVEFLVSFYNNEISEKSEIFDDQFSVERPDGSNFTLKIRSTKLEDSAMYFCASSDGGTWWYFGPGTRLTVT.

The rearrangement links TRBV30 to TRBJ1-1; the D is unclear. V lost 0 bases to trimming and J lost 2 bases, with 7 bases between them. The CDR3 covers 13 residues. Germline loops: CDR1 GTSNPN, CDR2 SVGIG (reference sequence). The CDR3 here is CAWSVQVNTEAFF. The DNA for the CDR3 is TGTGCCTGGAGTGTCCAGGTCAACACTGAAGCTTTCTTT.

This chain uses TRBV9 with TRBJ2-1; 10 bases are a match to TRBD2. The CDR3 has 15 amino acids. CDR1 and CDR2 from the germline V gene are SGDLS and YYNGEE. Trimming at V came to 0 bases and at J to 6 bases, leaving 3 bases not matched to a gene. CDR3 DNA: TGTGCCAGCAGCGTAGCTAGCGGGGGTGGCAATGAGCAGTTCTTC. Translation gives CASSVASGGGNEQFF.

The J gene is TRBJ1-1, the V gene TRBV5-5, with no clear D. The V gene's germline CDR1 is SGHKS and CDR2 YYEKEE (reference sequence). This CDR3 comprises 14 residues. V gave up 4 bases and J gave up 1 base, with 11 bases separating them. The CDR3 DNA sequence: TGTGCCAGCAGCACCGGACTCTCGAACACTGAAGCTTTCTTT. Encoded protein: CASSTGLSNTEAFF. Full variable domain (missing parts from reference TRBV5-5 and TRBJ1-1): DAGVTQSPTHLIKTRGQQVTLRCSPISGHKSVSWYQQVLGQGPQFIFQYYEKEERGRGNFPDRFSARQFPNYSSELNVNALLLGDSALYLCASSTGLSNTEAFFGQGTRLTVV.

The chain employs TRBV2 and TRBJ1-4; TRBD1 might be the D (5 bases). The CDR3 extends over 17 amino acids. Germline CDR1 reads SNHLY; CDR2 reads FYNNEI. DNA for the CDR3: TGTGCTTCTAGACGGGGGGGAGGGACTGCAACTAATGAAAAACTGTTTTTT. Its translation: CASRRGGGTATNEKLFF.

The rearrangement joins TRBV6-5 to TRBJ2-7, with 9 bases fitting TRBD1. V lost 6 bases to trimming and J lost 5 bases; unmatched junction nucleotides: 8. The CDR3 is made up of 14 amino acids. The germline gives CDR1 MNHEY, CDR2 SVGAGI. For the CDR3, the DNA is TGTGCCAGCAGGGGGACAGGGACGCCCCACGAGCAGTACTTC. Translated: CASRGTGTPHEQYF.

The V gene is TRBV4-2, the J gene TRBJ2-1; 7 nucleotides line up with TRBD2. This CDR3 has 15 amino acids. Germline V gives CDR1 LGHNA, CDR2 YNFKEQ. J lost 9 bases, V lost 2 bases, and 10 bases had no gene match. CDR3 region: CASSQIIGTTGEQFF. CDR3 nucleotide sequence: TGTGCCAGCAGCCAAATAATAGGGACTACGGGTGAGCAGTTCTTC.

This clone was picked up a small number of times. V usage is TRBV4-1 and J usage is TRBJ1-1; 7 bases match TRBD1. Per the germline V gene, CDR1 is MGHRA and CDR2 is YSYEKL. Germline trimming cut 3 bases from V and 2 bases from J; bases unmatched to any gene: 9. This CDR3 has 16 residues. DNA of the CDR3: TGCGCCAGCAGCCATACAGGGGTAGGGAAAAACACTGAAGCTTTCTTT. Translated, it gives CASSHTGVGKNTEAFF.

The chain recombines TRBV7-3 with TRBJ2-2; no reliable D call. Germline assignment: CDR1 SGHTA and CDR2 FQGTGA. Trimming pared 7 bases from V and 4 bases from J, leaving 7 bases between. The CDR3 contains 12 residues. CDR3 nucleotides: TGTGCCAGCAAGGCGGCCACCGGGGAGCTGTTTTTT. It translates to CASKAATGELFF. Using reference TRBV7-3 and TRBJ2-2 for the parts outside the CDR3, the full variable domain is GAGVSQTPSNKVTEKGKYVELRCDPISGHTALYWYRQSLGQGPEFLIYFQGTGAADDSGLPNDRFFAVRPEGSVSTLKIQRTERGDSAVYLCASKAATGELFFGEGSRLTVL.

V gene TRBV29-1 combines with J gene TRBJ1-4; D uncertain. Trimming shortened V by 6 bases and J by 4 bases, and 9 bases separated the two germline ends. From germline, CDR1 is SQVTM and CDR2 ANQGSEA. This CDR3 has 12 amino acids. The DNA for the CDR3 is TGCAGCGTATGGCTTGATAATGAAAAACTGTTTTTT. Protein: CSVWLDNEKLFF.

The chain couples TRBV7-2 to TRBJ1-5; D is uncertain. The CDR3 sequence is 17 residues long. Trimming shortened V by 2 bases and J by 0 bases, and 14 bases separated the two germline ends. Germline V gene data show CDR1 as SGHTA and CDR2 as FQGNSA. This CDR3 is CASSLRPSEYSNQPQHF. For the CDR3, the DNA is TGTGCCAGCAGCTTAAGGCCCTCGGAGTATAGCAATCAGCCCCAGCATTTT.